This entry describes one T cell receptor beta chain. Its target is not known. PCR amplification relied on 60 Vbeta primers (plus 13 Jbeta primers). Only in-frame clones appear in the TCRdb table, and some are missing; sequencing was by immunoSEQ multiplex PCR. The repertoire holds over 100,000 clones, almost 80% seen once, with approximately 1.6% in the top ten. The data were obtained in a study of cytomegalovirus exposure and HLA in healthy donors. The wider study: Among the approximately 400 genotyped donors, just over 80% were placed in the Caucasian-associated ancestry cluster. General study points: Cytomegalovirus-associated TCR beta chains were listed, numbering 164. Roughly even sequencing depth across donors was the assumption behind the presence/absence analyses. Some highly shared sequence variants likely arose as a pipeline artifact.

This CDR3 has 15 residues. Looked up from germline, CDR1 is SQVTM and CDR2 is ANQGSEA. The chain uses TRBV29-1 and TRBJ2-5, with D maybe TRBD2 (6 bases). The J call is doubtful: the DNA matches TRBJ2-7 better. The sequenced sample was PBMCs. This TCR derives from a female donor in good health and CMV-seronegative. CDR3 sequence reads: CSVEGGQGGIYEQYF. CDR3 DNA: TGCAGCGTTGAAGGGGGCCAGGGAGGAATCTACGAGCAGTACTTC.